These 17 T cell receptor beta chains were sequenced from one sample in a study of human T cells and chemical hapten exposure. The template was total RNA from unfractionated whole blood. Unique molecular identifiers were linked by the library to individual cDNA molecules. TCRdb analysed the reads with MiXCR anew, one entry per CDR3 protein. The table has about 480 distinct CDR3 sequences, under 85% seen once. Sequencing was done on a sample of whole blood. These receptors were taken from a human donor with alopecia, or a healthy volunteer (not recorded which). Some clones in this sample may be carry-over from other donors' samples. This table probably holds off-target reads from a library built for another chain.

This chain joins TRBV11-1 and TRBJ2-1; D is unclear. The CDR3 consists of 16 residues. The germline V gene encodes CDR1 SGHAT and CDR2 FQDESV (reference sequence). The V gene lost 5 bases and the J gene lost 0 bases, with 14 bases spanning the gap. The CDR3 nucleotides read TGTGCCAGCAGCCGAGAGCGACAAAGCTCCTACAATGAGCAGTTCTTC. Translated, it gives CASSRERQSSYNEQFF.

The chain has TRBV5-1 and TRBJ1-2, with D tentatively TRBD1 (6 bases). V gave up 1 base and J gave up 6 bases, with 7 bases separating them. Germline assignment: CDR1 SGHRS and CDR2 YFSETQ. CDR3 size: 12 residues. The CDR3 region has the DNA TGCGCCAGCAGCTTGAGGGGGAATGGCTACACCTTC. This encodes CASSLRGNGYTF. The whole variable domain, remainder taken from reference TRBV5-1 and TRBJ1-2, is KAGVTQTPRYLIKTRGQQVTLSCSPISGHRSVSWYQQTPGQGLQFLFEYFSETQRNKGNFPGRFSGRQFSNSRSEMNVSTLELGDSALYLCASSLRGNGYTFGSGTRLTVV.

The CDR3 loop is CASRPDRNYGYTF. In DNA form, the CDR3 reads TGTGCCAGCAGACCGGACAGGAACTATGGCTACACCTTC. The genes are TRBV12-3 or TRBV12-4 and TRBJ1-2; 7 bases are shared with TRBD1. The V segment lost 6 bases and the J segment 2 bases; nucleotides outside the gene matches: 3. The CDR3 totals 13 residues.

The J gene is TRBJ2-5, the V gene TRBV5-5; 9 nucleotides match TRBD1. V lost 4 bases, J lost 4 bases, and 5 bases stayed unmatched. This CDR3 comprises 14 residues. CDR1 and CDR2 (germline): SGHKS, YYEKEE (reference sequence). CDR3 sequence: CASSPWTGVETQYF. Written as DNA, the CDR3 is TGTGCCAGCAGCCCCTGGACAGGGGTAGAGACCCAGTACTTC. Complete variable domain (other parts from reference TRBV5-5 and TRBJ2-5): DAGVTQSPTHLIKTRGQQVTLRCSPISGHKSVSWYQQVLGQGPQFIFQYYEKEERGRGNFPDRFSARQFPNYSSELNVNALLLGDSALYLCASSPWTGVETQYFGPGTRLLVL.

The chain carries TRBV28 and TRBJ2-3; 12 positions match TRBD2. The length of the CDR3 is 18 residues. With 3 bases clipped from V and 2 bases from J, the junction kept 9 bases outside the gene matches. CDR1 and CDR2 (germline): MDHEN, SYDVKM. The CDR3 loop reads CASSLPPTSGRNTDTQYF. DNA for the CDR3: TGTGCCAGCAGTTTGCCCCCGACTAGCGGGAGAAACACAGATACGCAGTATTTT.

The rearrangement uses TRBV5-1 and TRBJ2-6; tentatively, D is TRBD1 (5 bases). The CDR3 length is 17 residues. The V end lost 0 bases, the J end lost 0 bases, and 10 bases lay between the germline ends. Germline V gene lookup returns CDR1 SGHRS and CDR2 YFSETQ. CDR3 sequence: CASSLAGKLSGANVLTF. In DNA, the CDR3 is TGCGCCAGCAGCTTGGCAGGGAAACTCTCTGGGGCCAACGTCCTGACTTTC.

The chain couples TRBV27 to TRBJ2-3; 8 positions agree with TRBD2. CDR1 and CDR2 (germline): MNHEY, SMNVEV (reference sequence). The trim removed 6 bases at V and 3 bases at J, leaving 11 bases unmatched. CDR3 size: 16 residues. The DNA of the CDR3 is TGTGCCAGCAGGGTTAGACTAGCGCTAGGGACAGATACGCAGTATTTT. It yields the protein CASRVRLALGTDTQYF.

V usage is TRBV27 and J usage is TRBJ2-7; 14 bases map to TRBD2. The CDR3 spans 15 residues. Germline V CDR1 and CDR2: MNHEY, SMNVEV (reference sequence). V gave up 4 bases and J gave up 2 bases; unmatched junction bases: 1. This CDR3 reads CASSSGLAGAYEQYF. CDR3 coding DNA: TGTGCCAGCAGTTCGGGACTAGCGGGAGCCTACGAGCAGTACTTC.

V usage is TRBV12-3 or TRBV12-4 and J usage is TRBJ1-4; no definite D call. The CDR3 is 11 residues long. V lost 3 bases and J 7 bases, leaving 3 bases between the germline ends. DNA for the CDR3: TGTGCCAGCAGTTTGGGTGAAAAACTGTTTTTT. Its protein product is CASSLGEKLFF.

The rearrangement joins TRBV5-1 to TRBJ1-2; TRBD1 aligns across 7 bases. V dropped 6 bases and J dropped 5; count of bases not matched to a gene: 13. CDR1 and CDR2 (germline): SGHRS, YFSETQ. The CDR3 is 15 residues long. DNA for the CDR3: TGCGCCAGCACCAGCGCGGGGGCAGGGGGGTATGGCTACACCTTC. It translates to CASTSAGAGGYGYTF.

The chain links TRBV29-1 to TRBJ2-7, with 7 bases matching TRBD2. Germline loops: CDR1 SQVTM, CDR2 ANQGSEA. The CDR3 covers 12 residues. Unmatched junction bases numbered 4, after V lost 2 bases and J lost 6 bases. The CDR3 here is CSVEMGGGEQYF. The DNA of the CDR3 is TGCAGCGTTGAAATGGGGGGGGGCGAGCAGTACTTC.

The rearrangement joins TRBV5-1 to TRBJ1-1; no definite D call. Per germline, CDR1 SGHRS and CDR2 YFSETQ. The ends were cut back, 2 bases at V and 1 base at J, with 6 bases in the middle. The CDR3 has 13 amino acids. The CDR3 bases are TGCGCCAGCAGCTTATGGGAGAACACTGAAGCTTTCTTT. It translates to CASSLWENTEAFF.

The CDR3 protein is CASSFDMRQAFF. The DNA for the CDR3 is TGTGCCAGCAGTTTTGACATGCGACAAGCTTTCTTT. The gene calls are TRBV28 and TRBJ1-1; unclear D gene. Germline-derived CDR1 and CDR2 are MDHEN and SYDVKM. The CDR3 loop spans 12 amino acids. V dropped 3 bases and J dropped 9 bases, with 11 bases sitting between them.

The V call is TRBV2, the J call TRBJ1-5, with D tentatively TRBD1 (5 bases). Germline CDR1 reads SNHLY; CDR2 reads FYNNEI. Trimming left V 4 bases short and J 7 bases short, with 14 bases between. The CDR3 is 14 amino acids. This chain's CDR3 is CASSAPPEGQPQHF. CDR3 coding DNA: TGTGCCAGCAGTGCCCCCCCCGAGGGGCAGCCCCAGCATTTT.

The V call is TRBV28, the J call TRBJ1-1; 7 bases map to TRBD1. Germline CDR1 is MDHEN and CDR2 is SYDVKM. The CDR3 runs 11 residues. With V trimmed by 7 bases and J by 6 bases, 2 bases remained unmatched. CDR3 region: CASMTGPEAFF. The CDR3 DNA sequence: TGTGCCAGCATGACAGGGCCTGAAGCTTTCTTT.

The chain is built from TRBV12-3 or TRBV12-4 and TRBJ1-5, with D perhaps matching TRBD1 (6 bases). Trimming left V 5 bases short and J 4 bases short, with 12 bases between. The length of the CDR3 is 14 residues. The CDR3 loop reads CASSALGQNQPQHF. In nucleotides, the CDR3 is TGTGCCAGCAGTGCCCTTGGACAGAATCAGCCCCAGCATTTT.

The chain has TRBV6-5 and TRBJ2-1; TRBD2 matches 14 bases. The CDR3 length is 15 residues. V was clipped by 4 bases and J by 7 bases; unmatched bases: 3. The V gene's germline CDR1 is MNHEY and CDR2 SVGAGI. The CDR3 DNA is TGTGCCAGCAGTTCCCGGACTAGCGGGAGGAATGAGCAGTTCTTC. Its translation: CASSSRTSGRNEQFF.